The T cell receptor beta chain under discussion was sequenced for a study of T cell repertoires in cytomegalovirus infection. This clonotype occurred many times. Antigen specificity is unknown. A single record per CDR3 protein comes from TCRdb applying MiXCR to the reads. The sample records approximately 990,000 distinct CDR3 sequences, about 33% being singletons. The CDR3 loop spans 15 amino acids. Germline CDR1 and CDR2: SGHTA and FQGNSA. The V end was cut by 5 bases, the J end by 1 base, with 14 bases between. The source is a human donor in good health (CMV status not recorded). Some clones in this sample may be carry-over from other donors' samples. The chain recombines TRBV7-2 with TRBJ1-2; D might be TRBD1 (5 bases). The specimen was cultured CD8+ T cells from PBMCs, collected from culture after CMV antigen stimulation. CDR3 coding DNA: TGTGCCAGCAGCCCCCGGGACGGACTTAACTATGGCTACACCTTC. Residues: CASSPRDGLNYGYTF.